Listed here is a single TCR beta chain. Its antigen is currently unknown. This sample is part of a study of cytomegalovirus exposure and HLA in healthy donors. General observations from the study: Only CMV serostatus was available as immune exposure information. Later analysis found that TCR beta chains associated with HLA were more clonally expanded than other, equally common chains. A prior analysis recorded that most TCR beta V segments were productive about 87% or about 30% of the time.

After removal of 5 bases from V and 8 bases from J, the junction contained 5 bases not matched to a gene. CDR3 length: 15 residues. Germline assignment: CDR1 ENHRY and CDR2 SYGVKD. Primers for the PCR totalled 60 Vbeta and 13 Jbeta. TCRdb's copy holds only in-frame clones and misses some; the assay was immunoSEQ multiplex PCR. The table includes 100,000 to 150,000 clones, roughly 76% detected once. Sequencing input: PBMCs. The TCR sequence derives from a woman aged 55 to 70 in good health and CMV-seropositive. The V gene is TRBV10-3, the J gene TRBJ2-2; 13 nucleotides agree with TRBD2. The CDR3 nucleotides are TGTGCCATCAGTCGACTAGCGGGAGGTTTAGGGGAGCTGTTTTTT. Translating gives CAISRLAGGLGELFF.